These 17 T cell receptor beta chains originate from one sample sequenced in a study of metastatic and nonmetastatic thyroid tumors. Thyroid surgery had not been preceded by any treatment in any patient. Using MiXCR, TCRdb reanalyzed the PCR reads. The sample shows more than 4,000 clones, around 20% of them seen only once. The specimen sequenced was adjacent normal tissue. Receptor source: a male donor with papillary thyroid cancer or a benign thyroid nodule (not recorded which). Some clones in this sample may be carry-over from other donors' samples.

V is TRBV20-1 and J is TRBJ2-3; 7 nucleotides agree with TRBD2. Germline values: CDR1 DFQATT, CDR2 SNEGSKA (reference sequence). The CDR3 covers 16 residues. Trimming took 0 bases from V and 0 from J; bases not matched to a gene: 6. The CDR3 coding sequence is TGCAGTGCTAGAGATCCCGGGAGGACGAGCACAGATACGCAGTATTTT. Its translation: CSARDPGRTSTDTQYF.

This chain joins TRBV12-3 or TRBV12-4 and TRBJ1-5; unclear D gene. The CDR3 is 12 residues long. V dropped 5 bases and J dropped 8 bases, with 10 bases sitting between them. The CDR3 DNA reads as TGTGCCAGCAGTCCGTCACATGAGCCCCAGCATTTT. Protein sequence: CASSPSHEPQHF.

This clone is medium-sized (0.01 to 0.1%) in the sample. V gene TRBV7-8 combines with J gene TRBJ2-5, with 7 nucleotides matching TRBD1. The trim removed 5 bases at V and 2 bases at J, leaving 11 bases unmatched. The CDR3 length is 16 residues. Germline V gene lookup returns CDR1 SGHVS and CDR2 FQNEAQ. The CDR3 DNA reads TGTGCCAGCAGCGCGAACTCCGGGACAGCACAAGAGACCCAGTACTTC. This encodes CASSANSGTAQETQYF. The full variable domain, with the rest looked up from reference TRBV7-8 and TRBJ2-5, is GAGVSQSPRYKVAKRGQDVALRCDPISGHVSLFWYQQALGQGPEFLTYFQNEAQLDKSGLPSDRFFAERPEGSVSTLKIQRTQQEDSAVYLCASSANSGTAQETQYFGPGTRLLVL.

Relative to its sample, this clone is medium-sized (0.01 to 0.1%). The chain has TRBV2 and TRBJ2-5, with D perhaps assigned TRBD1 or TRBD2 (5 bases each). CDR3 size: 14 residues. V shed 11 bases and J shed 2 bases, with 18 bases lying between them. The V gene's germline CDR1 is SNHLY and CDR2 FYNNEI. Here the CDR3 DNA reads TGTGCCTCCACAGTTGGGGGAGTTCAAGAGACCCAGTACTTC. Translated: CASTVGGVQETQYF.

This clone occurred many times. The gene calls are TRBV6-1 and TRBJ1-3; 9 bases are a match to TRBD1. With V trimmed by 6 bases and J by 4 bases, 4 bases remained unmatched. Germline assignment: CDR1 MNHNS and CDR2 SASEGT. The CDR3 sequence is 14 residues long. The CDR3 DNA follows: TGTGCCAGCAGACCCGACAGGGGGGGAAACACCATATATTTT. It translates to CASRPDRGGNTIYF.

The chain recombines TRBV19 with TRBJ1-1, with unresolved D. CDR3 length: 15 amino acids. Germline CDR1 LNHDA, CDR2 SQIVND (reference sequence). The V end was cut by 4 bases, the J end by 2 bases, with 14 bases between. The CDR3 DNA reads TGTGCCAGTAGTACGGCCCAGGTACCAAACACTGAAGCTTTCTTT. Protein sequence: CASSTAQVPNTEAFF.

This clone is classed as medium-sized. V usage is TRBV7-9 and J usage is TRBJ2-1; TRBD2 might be the D (5 bases). V was clipped by 0 bases and J by 5 bases, with 11 bases between them. Germline lookup yields CDR1 SEHNR and CDR2 FQNEAQ (reference sequence). The CDR3 contains 15 residues. CDR3 in DNA: TGTGCCAGCAGCTTAGCTAGCGCGGCACACAATGAGCAGTTCTTC. It is translated as CASSLASAAHNEQFF. Complete variable domain (other parts from reference TRBV7-9 and TRBJ2-1): DTGVSQNPRHKITKRGQNVTFRCDPISEHNRLYWYRQTLGQGPEFLTYFQNEAQLEKSRLLSDRFSAERPKGSFSTLEIQRTEQGDSAMYLCASSLASAAHNEQFFGPGTRLTVL.

A remark on this clone: The junction differs from germline at one of its ends, possibly a read error. The chain is built from TRBV5-6 and TRBJ2-3; D is unresolved. There are 16 residues in the CDR3. The germline gives CDR1 SGHDT, CDR2 YYEEEE. CDR3 sequence: CASSLASTFSTDTPYF. The CDR3, as DNA: TGTGCCAGCAGCTTGGCCTCGACCTTCAGCACAGATACGCCGTATTTT.

The chain recombines TRBV6-2 or TRBV6-3 with TRBJ1-1; D is unresolved. CDR3 size: 14 residues. Germline values: CDR1 MNHEY, CDR2 SVGEGT. Trimming removed 2 bases from V and 6 bases from J, with 13 bases in between. The CDR3, as DNA: TGTGCCAGCAGTTACGAGGGTGGTGGATCTGAAGCTTTCTTT. It translates to CASSYEGGGSEAFF.

The gene calls are TRBV28 and TRBJ2-1, with TRBD2 identical over 10 bases. Losses at the gene ends were 6 bases for V and 11 bases for J; bases not matched to a gene: 4. Germline lookup yields CDR1 MDHEN and CDR2 SYDVKM. This CDR3 has 12 amino acids. CDR3 DNA sequence: TGTGCCAGCAGACTAGCGGGGAGCCAGCAGTTCTTC. Translated: CASRLAGSQQFF. The full variable domain, completed using reference TRBV28 and TRBJ2-1, is DVKVTQSSRYLVKRTGEKVFLECVQDMDHENMFWYRQDPGLGLRLIYFSYDVKMKEKGDIPEGYSVSREKKERFSLILESASTNQTSMYLCASRLAGSQQFFGPGTRLTVL.

This clone appeared many times. The sample carries other DNA sequences with the same CDR3. This sequence joins TRBV6-2 or TRBV6-3 and TRBJ2-1, with D perhaps given as TRBD1 or TRBD2 (6 bases each). Per the germline V gene, CDR1 is MNHEY and CDR2 is SVGEGT. This CDR3 spans 15 amino acids. V lost 6 bases and J 4 bases, leaving 16 bases between the germline ends. The CDR3 bases are TGTGCCAGCAGGGCGCTAGAGGGGGGTTACAATGAGCAGTTCTTC. It encodes CASRALEGGYNEQFF.

In this sample, this clone turned up a few times. The chain is built from TRBV12-3 or TRBV12-4 and TRBJ1-5, with D possibly matching TRBD1 (6 bases). V was cut by 6 bases and J by 4 bases, with 10 bases left in between. The CDR3 length is 13 residues. The CDR3 loop reads CASSRQANQPQHF. Written as DNA, the CDR3 is TGTGCCAGCAGCAGACAGGCTAATCAGCCCCAGCATTTT.

At least ten counts were recorded for this clone. V usage is TRBV6-2 or TRBV6-3 and J usage is TRBJ2-1, with 9 bases fitting TRBD2. Germline lookup yields CDR1 MNHEY and CDR2 SVGEGT. J was trimmed by 5 bases and V by 8 bases; bases with no gene match: 10. The CDR3 is made up of 15 amino acids. The CDR3 DNA reads as TGTGCCAGCCGATTCACGACTAGCGGAAACAATGAGCAGTTCTTC. This sequence encodes CASRFTTSGNNEQFF.

This clone was found many times. The chain combines TRBV5-5 with TRBJ1-1; TRBD1 aligns across 11 bases. Looked up from germline, CDR1 is SGHKS and CDR2 is YYEKEE (reference sequence). This CDR3 contains 15 residues. V was pared by 4 bases and J by 5 bases, with 7 bases of the junction left unmatched. The CDR3 here is CASSPGDRGGTEAFF. The CDR3 region has the DNA TGTGCCAGCAGCCCCGGGGACAGGGGGGGGACTGAAGCTTTCTTT.

This clone was seen ten or more times. The chain joins TRBV30 to TRBJ1-4; D gene ambiguous. Germline V gene lookup returns CDR1 GTSNPN and CDR2 SVGIG (reference sequence). Trimming cost V 8 bases and J 0 bases, with 10 bases left between them. The CDR3 covers 13 residues. This CDR3 reads CAGFTATNEKLFF. In DNA, the CDR3 is TGTGCCGGCTTTACCGCAACTAATGAAAAACTGTTTTTT.

The table lists this clone with many counts. Here the CDR3 reads CASSTLTGGSYEQYF. In DNA, the CDR3 is TGTGCCAGTAGCACCCTGACAGGGGGGTCCTACGAGCAGTACTTC. The V call is TRBV19, the J call TRBJ2-7; 9 bases align to TRBD1. This CDR3 has 15 amino acids. CDR1 LNHDA and CDR2 SQIVND come from the germline V gene (reference sequence). The junction had 7 bases not matched to a gene; V was cut back by 6 bases and J by 1 base.

The chain couples TRBV28 to TRBJ2-3; D gene uncertain. This CDR3 spans 15 amino acids. V was cut by 2 bases and J by 2 bases, with 11 bases left in between. Germline CDR1 is MDHEN and CDR2 is SYDVKM. CDR3 sequence reads: CASSLPSSLTDTQYF. DNA for the CDR3: TGTGCCAGCAGTTTACCAAGCTCGCTCACAGATACGCAGTATTTT.